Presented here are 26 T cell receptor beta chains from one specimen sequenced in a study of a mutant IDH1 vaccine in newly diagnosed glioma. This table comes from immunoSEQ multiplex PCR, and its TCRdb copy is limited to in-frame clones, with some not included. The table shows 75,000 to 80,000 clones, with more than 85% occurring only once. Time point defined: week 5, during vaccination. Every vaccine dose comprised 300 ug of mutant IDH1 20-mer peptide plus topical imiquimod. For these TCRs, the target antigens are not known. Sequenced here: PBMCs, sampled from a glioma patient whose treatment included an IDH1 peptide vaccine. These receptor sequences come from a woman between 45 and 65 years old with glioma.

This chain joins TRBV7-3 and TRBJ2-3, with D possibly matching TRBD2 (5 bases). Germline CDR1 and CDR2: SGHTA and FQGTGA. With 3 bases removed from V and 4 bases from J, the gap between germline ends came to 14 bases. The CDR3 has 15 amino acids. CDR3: CASSLAGAGADTQYF. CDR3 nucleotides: TGTGCCAGCAGCTTGGCCGGAGCCGGGGCAGATACGCAGTATTTT. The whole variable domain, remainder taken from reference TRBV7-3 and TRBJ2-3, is GAGVSQTPSNKVTEKGKYVELRCDPISGHTALYWYRQSLGQGPEFLIYFQGTGAADDSGLPNDRFFAVRPEGSVSTLKIQRTERGDSAVYLCASSLAGAGADTQYFGPGTRLTVL.

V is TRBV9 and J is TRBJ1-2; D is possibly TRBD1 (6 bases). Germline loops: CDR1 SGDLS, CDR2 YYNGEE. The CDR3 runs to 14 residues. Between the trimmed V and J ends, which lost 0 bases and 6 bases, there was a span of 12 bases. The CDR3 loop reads CASSVATGLDGYTF. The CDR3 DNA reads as TGTGCCAGCAGCGTAGCAACAGGGTTGGATGGCTACACCTTC.

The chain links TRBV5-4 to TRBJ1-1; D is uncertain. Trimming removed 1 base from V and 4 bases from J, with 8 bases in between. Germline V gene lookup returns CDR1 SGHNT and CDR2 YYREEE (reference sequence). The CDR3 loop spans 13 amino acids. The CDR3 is CASSLRLLTEAFF. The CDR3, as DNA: TGTGCCAGCAGCTTGAGGCTCCTCACTGAAGCTTTCTTT.

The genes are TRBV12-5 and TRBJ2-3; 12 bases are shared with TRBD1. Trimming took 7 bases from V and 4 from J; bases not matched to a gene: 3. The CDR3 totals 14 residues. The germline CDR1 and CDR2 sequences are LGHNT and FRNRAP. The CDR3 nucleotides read TGTGCTAGTGACGGGACAGGGGGCGCAGATACGCAGTATTTT. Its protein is CASDGTGGADTQYF.

CDR3 sequence reads: CASSQDPRGRTEAFF. DNA for the CDR3: TGCGCCAGCAGCCAAGATCCCCGGGGAAGAACTGAAGCTTTCTTT. The V and J genes are TRBV4-1 and TRBJ1-1; D ambiguous. This CDR3 has 15 residues. Germline loops: CDR1 MGHRA, CDR2 YSYEKL. V was clipped by 0 bases and J by 5 bases, with 13 bases between them.

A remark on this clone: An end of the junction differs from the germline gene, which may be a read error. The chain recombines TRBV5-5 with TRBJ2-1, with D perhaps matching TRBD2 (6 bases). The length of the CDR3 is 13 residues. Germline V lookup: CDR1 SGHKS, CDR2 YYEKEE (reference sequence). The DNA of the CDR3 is TGTGCCAGCAGCTTGGGGGGAGGCCTGTCGTTCCTCTTC. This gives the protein CASSLGGGLSFLF.

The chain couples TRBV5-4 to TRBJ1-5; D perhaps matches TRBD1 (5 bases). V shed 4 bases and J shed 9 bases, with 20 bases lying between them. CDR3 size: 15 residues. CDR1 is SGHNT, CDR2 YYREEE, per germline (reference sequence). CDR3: CASSQTGTAKGPQHF. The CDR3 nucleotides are TGTGCCAGCAGCCAAACCGGGACGGCGAAGGGGCCCCAGCATTTT.

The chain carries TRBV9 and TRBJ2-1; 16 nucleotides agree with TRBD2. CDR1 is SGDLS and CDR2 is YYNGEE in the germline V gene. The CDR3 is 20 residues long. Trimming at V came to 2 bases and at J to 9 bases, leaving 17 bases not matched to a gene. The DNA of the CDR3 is TGTGCCAGCAGCGTGGCCTACGGGACTAGCGGGAGGGCCGCGGTCTCTGAGCAGTTCTTC. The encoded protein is CASSVAYGTSGRAAVSEQFF.

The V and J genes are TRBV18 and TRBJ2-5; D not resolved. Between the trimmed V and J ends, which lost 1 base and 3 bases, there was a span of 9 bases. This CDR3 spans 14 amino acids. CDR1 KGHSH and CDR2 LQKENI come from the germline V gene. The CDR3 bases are TGTGCCAGCTCACCACGTCAGCAGAAAGAGACCCAGTACTTC. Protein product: CASSPRQQKETQYF. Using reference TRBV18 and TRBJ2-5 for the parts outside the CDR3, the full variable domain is NAGVMQNPRHLVRRRGQEARLRCSPMKGHSHVYWYRQLPEEGLKFMVYLQKENIIDESGMPKERFSAEFPKEGPSILRIQQVVRGDSAAYFCASSPRQQKETQYFGPGTRLLVL.

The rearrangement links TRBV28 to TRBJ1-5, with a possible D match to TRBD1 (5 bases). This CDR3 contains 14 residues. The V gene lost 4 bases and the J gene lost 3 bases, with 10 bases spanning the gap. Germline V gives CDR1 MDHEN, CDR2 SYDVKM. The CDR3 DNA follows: TGTGCCAGCAGTTCCGACAGTTACAATCAGCCCCAGCATTTT. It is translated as CASSSDSYNQPQHF.

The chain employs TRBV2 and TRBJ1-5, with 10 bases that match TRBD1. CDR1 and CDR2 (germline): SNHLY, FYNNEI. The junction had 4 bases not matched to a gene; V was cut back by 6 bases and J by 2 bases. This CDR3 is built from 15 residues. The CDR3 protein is CASRSGQGGNQPQHF. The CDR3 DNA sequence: TGTGCCAGCAGGAGCGGACAGGGGGGCAATCAGCCCCAGCATTTT.

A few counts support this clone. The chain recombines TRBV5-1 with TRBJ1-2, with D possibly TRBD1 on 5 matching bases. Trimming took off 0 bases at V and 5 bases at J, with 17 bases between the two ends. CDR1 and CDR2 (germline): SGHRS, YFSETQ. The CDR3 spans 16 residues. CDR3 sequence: CASSLEAFTGPYGYTF. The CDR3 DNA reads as TGCGCCAGCAGCTTGGAGGCATTCACGGGACCGTATGGCTACACCTTC.

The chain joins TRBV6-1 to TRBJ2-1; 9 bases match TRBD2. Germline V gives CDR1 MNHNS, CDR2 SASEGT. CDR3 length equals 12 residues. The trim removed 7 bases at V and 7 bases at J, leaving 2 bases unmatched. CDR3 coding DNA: TGTGCCAGCAAGGGACTAGCAAATGAGCAGTTCTTC. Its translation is CASKGLANEQFF.

In DNA, the CDR3 is TGTGCCAGTAGTATTAGGGGCGACGCGGCGGCTAACTATGGCTACACCTTC. It translates to CASSIRGDAAANYGYTF. This sequence joins TRBV19 and TRBJ1-2, with a weak D call TRBD1 (5 bases). The germline gives CDR1 LNHDA, CDR2 SQIVND (reference sequence). The CDR3 has 17 residues. Trimming pared 3 bases from V and 0 bases from J, leaving 17 bases between.

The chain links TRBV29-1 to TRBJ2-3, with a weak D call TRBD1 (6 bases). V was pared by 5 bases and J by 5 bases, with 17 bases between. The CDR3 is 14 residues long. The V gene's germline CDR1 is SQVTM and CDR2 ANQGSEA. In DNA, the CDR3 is TGCAGCGTTCGCAGGGGAGTGGAAAGAGATACGCAGTATTTT. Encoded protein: CSVRRGVERDTQYF.

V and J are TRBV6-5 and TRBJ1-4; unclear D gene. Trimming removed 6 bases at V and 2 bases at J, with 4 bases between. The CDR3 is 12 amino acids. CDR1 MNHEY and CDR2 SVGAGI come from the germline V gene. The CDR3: CASSGTNEKLFF. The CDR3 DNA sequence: TGTGCCAGCAGCGGTACTAATGAAAAACTGTTTTTT.

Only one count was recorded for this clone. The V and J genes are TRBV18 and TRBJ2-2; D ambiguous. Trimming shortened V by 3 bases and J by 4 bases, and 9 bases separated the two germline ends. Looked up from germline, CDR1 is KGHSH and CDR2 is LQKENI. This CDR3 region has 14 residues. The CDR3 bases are TGTGCCAGCTCACCTGGCGGAACCACCGGGGAGCTGTTTTTT. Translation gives CASSPGGTTGELFF.

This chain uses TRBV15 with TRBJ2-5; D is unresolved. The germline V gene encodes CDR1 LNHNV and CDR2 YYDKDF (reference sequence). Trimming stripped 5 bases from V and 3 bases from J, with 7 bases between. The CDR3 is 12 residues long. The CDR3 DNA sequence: TGTGCCACCAGCCGGTGGGAAGAGACCCAGTACTTC. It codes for CATSRWEETQYF.

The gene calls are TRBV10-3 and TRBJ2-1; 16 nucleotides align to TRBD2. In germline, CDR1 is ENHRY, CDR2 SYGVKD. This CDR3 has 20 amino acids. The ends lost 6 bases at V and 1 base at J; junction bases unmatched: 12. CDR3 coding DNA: TGTGCCATCAGGAGTTCCGGGACTAGCGGGAGGGATCAATCCTACAATGAGCAGTTCTTC. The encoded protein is CAIRSSGTSGRDQSYNEQFF.

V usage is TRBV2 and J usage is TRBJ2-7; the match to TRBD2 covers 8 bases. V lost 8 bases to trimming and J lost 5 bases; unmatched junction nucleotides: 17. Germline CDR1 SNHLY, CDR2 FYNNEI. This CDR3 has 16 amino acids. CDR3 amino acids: CASHDSKSGGPDEQYF. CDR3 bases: TGTGCCAGCCACGATTCGAAATCGGGAGGGCCCGACGAGCAGTACTTC.

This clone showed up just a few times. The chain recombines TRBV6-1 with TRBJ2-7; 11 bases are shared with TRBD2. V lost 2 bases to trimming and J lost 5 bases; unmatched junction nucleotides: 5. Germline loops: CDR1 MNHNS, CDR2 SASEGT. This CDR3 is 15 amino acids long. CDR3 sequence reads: CASSERSGRAHEQYF. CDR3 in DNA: TGTGCCAGCAGTGAACGTAGCGGGAGGGCCCACGAGCAGTACTTC.

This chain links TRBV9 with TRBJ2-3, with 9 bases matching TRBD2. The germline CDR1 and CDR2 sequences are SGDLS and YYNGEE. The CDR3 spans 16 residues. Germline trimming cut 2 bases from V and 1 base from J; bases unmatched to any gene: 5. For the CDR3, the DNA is TGTGCCAGCAGCGTCAGTAGCGGGAGCGGCACAGATACGCAGTATTTT. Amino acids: CASSVSSGSGTDTQYF. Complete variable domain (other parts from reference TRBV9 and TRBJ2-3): DSGVTQTPKHLITATGQRVTLRCSPRSGDLSVYWYQQSLDQGLQFLIQYYNGEERAKGNILERFSAQQFPDLHSELNLSSLELGDSALYFCASSVSSGSGTDTQYFGPGTRLTVL.

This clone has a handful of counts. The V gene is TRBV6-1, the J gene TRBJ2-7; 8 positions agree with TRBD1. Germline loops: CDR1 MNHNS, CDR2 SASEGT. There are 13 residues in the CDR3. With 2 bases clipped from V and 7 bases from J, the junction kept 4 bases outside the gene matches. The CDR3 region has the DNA TGTGCCAGCAGTGAATGGACAGGGAGGGAGCAGTACTTC. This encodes CASSEWTGREQYF.

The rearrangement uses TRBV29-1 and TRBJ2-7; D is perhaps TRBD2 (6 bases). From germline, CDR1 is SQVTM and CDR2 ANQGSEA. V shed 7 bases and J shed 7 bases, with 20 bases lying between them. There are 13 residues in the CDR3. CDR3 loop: CSAGPAPGREQYF. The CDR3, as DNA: TGCAGCGCCGGGCCGGCCCCGGGGAGGGAGCAGTACTTC.

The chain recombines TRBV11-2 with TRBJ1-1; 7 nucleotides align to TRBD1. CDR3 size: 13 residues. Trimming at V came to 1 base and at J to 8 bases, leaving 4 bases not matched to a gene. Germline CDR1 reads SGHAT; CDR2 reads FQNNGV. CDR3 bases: TGTGCCAGCAGCTTAGCCTCGACAGGGGAAGCTTTCTTT. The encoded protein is CASSLASTGEAFF.

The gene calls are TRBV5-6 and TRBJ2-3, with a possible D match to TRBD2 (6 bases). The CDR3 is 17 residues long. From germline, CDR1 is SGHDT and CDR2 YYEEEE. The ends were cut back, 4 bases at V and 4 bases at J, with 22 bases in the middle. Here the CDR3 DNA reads TGTGCCAGCAGCCCTGCGGGGACCCTTCTGGGGCCAGATACGCAGTATTTT. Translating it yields CASSPAGTLLGPDTQYF.